This T cell receptor beta chain was retrieved from a study of beta chain features in type 1 diabetes. On the study more broadly: The number of sorted cells examined across all samples was roughly 100,000,000.

Study-level points and caveats: Patients with Type 1 diabetes showed moderately but significantly shorter TCRB CDR3s in all four CD4+ subsets.

There are a few counts of this clone. Its matching antigen is unknown. Trimming shortened V by 0 bases and J by 7 bases, and 6 bases separated the two germline ends. The CDR3 length is 13 residues. From germline, CDR1 is MGHDK and CDR2 SYGVNS. The collection from each donor was one heparinised blood draw averaging around 100 mL. Expressed TCRB transcripts were sequenced because the isolated RNA had all been reverse transcribed beforehand. Clones were read by immunoSEQ multiplex PCR, and TCRdb kept only the in-frame ones, dropping some. The sample includes over 600,000 clones, roughly an eighth seen only once; the top ten take 0.095% to 0.15%.

This chain joins TRBV25-1 and TRBJ2-2; D gene ambiguous. The source of this sequence is a man aged 25 to 40 with type 1 diabetes. Specimen: naive CD4+ T cells from blood. CDR3 region: CASSEYYNGELFF. CDR3 nucleotide sequence: TGTGCCAGCAGTGAATACTATAACGGGGAGCTGTTTTTT. The full variable domain, in which reference TRBV25-1 and TRBJ2-2 provide the parts outside the CDR3, is EADIYQTPRYLVIGTGKKITLECSQTMGHDKMYWYQQDPGMELHLIHYSYGVNSTEKGDLSSESTVSRIRTEHFPLTLESARPSHTSQYLCASSEYYNGELFFGEGSRLTVL.